The clone carrying this TCR beta chain was seen ten or more times. Its antigen is not identified. This sample was included in a study of molecular identifiers for immune sequencing clone quantification. General study findings and limits: Spiked-in Jurkat TCR RNA corresponding to one cell was reported as detectable against roughly 1 million naive cells. Identical TCR molecules can share a barcode, and this sharing could underestimate highly expanded clone sizes.

Isolation of naive CD8 T cells was achieved by sorting on a CD8+CD4-CCR7+CD45RA+ phenotype. In TCRdb, the PCR reads were re-called with MiXCR into one record per CDR3 protein. The sample contains about 40,000 distinct CDR3 sequences, approximately 24% of which appear only once. Germline values: CDR1 LGHNA, CDR2 YSLEER. The V end lost 0 bases, the J end lost 0 bases, and 14 bases lay between the germline ends. The CDR3 extends over 17 amino acids. The rearrangement links TRBV4-3 to TRBJ1-1; D not certain. Sample: naive CD8+ T cells from blood, with Jurkat cell RNA spiked in. The sample's subset: FACS-sorted CD8+CD4-CCR7+CD45RA+ naive T cells. The origin of this receptor is a human donor in good health. Some libraries in this study had Jurkat cell RNA spiked in. CDR3 region: CASSQDRTDIMNTEAFF. DNA of the CDR3: TGCGCCAGCAGCCAAGATAGGACCGATATCATGAACACTGAAGCTTTCTTT.